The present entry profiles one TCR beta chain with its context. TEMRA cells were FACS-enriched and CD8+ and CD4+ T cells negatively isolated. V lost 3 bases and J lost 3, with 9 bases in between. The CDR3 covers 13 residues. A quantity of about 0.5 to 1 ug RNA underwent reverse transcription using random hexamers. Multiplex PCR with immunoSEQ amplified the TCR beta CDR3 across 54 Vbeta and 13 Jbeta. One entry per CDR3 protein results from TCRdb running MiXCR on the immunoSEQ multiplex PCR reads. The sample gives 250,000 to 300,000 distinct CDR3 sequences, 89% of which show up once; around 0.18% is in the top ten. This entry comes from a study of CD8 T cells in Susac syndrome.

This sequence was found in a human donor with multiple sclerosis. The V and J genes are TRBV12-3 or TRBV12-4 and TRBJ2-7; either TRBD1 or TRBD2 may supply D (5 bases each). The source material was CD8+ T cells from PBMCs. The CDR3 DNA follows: TGTGCCAGCAGTTTCGGGACCATCTACGAGCAGTACTTC. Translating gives CASSFGTIYEQYF.